This T cell receptor beta chain was documented in a study of cytomegalovirus exposure and HLA in healthy donors. Whereas donors were nominally healthy upon sampling, unrecorded immune exposures were probable. The CDR3 runs to 12 residues. V lost 5 bases to trimming and J lost 3 bases, with 8 bases between them. Germline CDR1 reads SGHAT; CDR2 reads FQNNGV. Notes on this clone: Its antigen is not known.

Notes on the study in general: Using the classifier, cytomegalovirus status was reportedly diagnosed with high specificity and sensitivity.

The PCR made use of 60 Vbeta and 13 Jbeta primers. Using immunoSEQ multiplex PCR, the repertoire was profiled, and TCRdb retains in-frame clones only, with some absent. The repertoire table contains approximately 110,000 clones. The TCR originated in a man aged 25 to 40 in good health and CMV-seronegative. The genes are TRBV11-2 and TRBJ2-7, with D unclear. Sequenced sample: PBMCs. The CDR3 nucleotides are TGTGCCAGCAGCCCCCACGGCTACGAGCAGTACTTC. Its protein is CASSPHGYEQYF. Complete variable domain (other parts from reference TRBV11-2 and TRBJ2-7): EAGVAQSPRYKIIEKRQSVAFWCNPISGHATLYWYQQILGQGPKLLIQFQNNGVVDDSQLPKDRFSAERLKGVDSTLKIQPAKLEDSAVYLCASSPHGYEQYFGPGTRLTVT.